Below are 31 T cell receptor beta chains sequenced from a single sample in a study of CD8 T cells in Susac syndrome. Random hexamers primed reverse transcription of 0.5 to 1 ug RNA. TCRdb itself ran the immunoSEQ multiplex PCR reads through MiXCR, one entry per CDR3 protein. This sample has under 55,000 distinct CDR3 sequences, with roughly 93% found just once. The sample was CD8+ T cells from PBMCs. The receptors stem from a human donor with multiple sclerosis.

This chain links TRBV6-6 with TRBJ2-3; TRBD1 matches 9 bases. V was clipped by 7 bases and J by 0 bases; unmatched bases: 8. Germline-derived CDR1 and CDR2 are MNHNY and SVGAGI (reference sequence). CDR3 size: 16 residues. The DNA for the CDR3 is TGTGCCAGCATCCCACGAGGACAGGGGAGCACAGATACGCAGTATTTT. This sequence encodes CASIPRGQGSTDTQYF.

This chain uses TRBV3-1 with TRBJ1-2, with TRBD1 identical over 10 bases. The CDR3 length is 16 residues. Germline assignment: CDR1 LGHDT and CDR2 YNNKEL (reference sequence). Trimming removed 2 bases from V and 0 bases from J; junction bases left unmatched: 3. CDR3: CASSQRGQGTNYGYTF. In nucleotides, the CDR3 is TGTGCCAGCAGCCAAAGGGGACAGGGGACTAACTATGGCTACACCTTC.

The CDR3 reads CASTASIEAFF. The CDR3 nucleotides are TGTGCCTCTACAGCGTCGATTGAAGCTTTCTTT. The chain employs TRBV2 and TRBJ1-1, with D hard to call. The CDR3 is 11 residues long. The germline V gene has CDR1 SNHLY and CDR2 FYNNEI. Trimming took off 11 bases at V and 7 bases at J, with 14 bases between the two ends. The full variable domain, in which reference TRBV2 and TRBJ1-1 provide the parts outside the CDR3, is EPEVTQTPSHQVTQMGQEVILRCVPISNHLYFYWYRQILGQKVEFLVSFYNNEISEKSEIFDDQFSVERPDGSNFTLKIRSTKLEDSAMYFCASTASIEAFFGQGTRLTVV.

The chain links TRBV9 to TRBJ2-7; the match to TRBD2 covers 10 bases. This CDR3 is built from 15 residues. The germline V gene encodes CDR1 SGDLS and CDR2 YYNGEE. V lost 3 bases and J lost 0; bases outside the gene matches: 3. CDR3 loop: CASSASGGGSYEQYF. The CDR3 DNA sequence: TGTGCCAGCAGCGCTAGCGGGGGAGGCTCCTACGAGCAGTACTTC.

CDR3 loop: CASSLEAAEAFF. The CDR3 coding sequence is TGTGCCAGCAGCTTAGAAGCTGCTGAAGCTTTCTTT. The V gene is TRBV13, the J gene TRBJ1-1; D ambiguous. The CDR3 loop spans 12 amino acids. Trimming took off 1 base at V and 6 bases at J, with 6 bases between the two ends. Germline values: CDR1 PRHDT, CDR2 FYEKMQ (reference sequence).

V gene TRBV20-1 combines with J gene TRBJ2-4, with D possibly matching TRBD1 (6 bases). Trimming shortened V by 5 bases and J by 4 bases, and 15 bases separated the two germline ends. Germline V gene lookup returns CDR1 DFQATT and CDR2 SNEGSKA (reference sequence). The CDR3 contains 14 residues. DNA of the CDR3: TGCAGTGCTTCCGACCGGGACATAAAAAACATTCAGTACTTC. Its translation is CSASDRDIKNIQYF.

The gene calls are TRBV20-1 and TRBJ2-1; D is unresolved. Trimming shortened V by 3 bases and J by 4 bases, and 10 bases separated the two germline ends. This CDR3 is 13 amino acids long. Germline lookup yields CDR1 DFQATT and CDR2 SNEGSKA (reference sequence). The CDR3 DNA sequence: TGCAGTGCTAGTCTGGCAGGATACAATGAGCAGTTCTTC. Translation: CSASLAGYNEQFF.

The V and J genes are TRBV6-1 and TRBJ2-1; 8 nucleotides line up with TRBD2. CDR1 and CDR2 from the germline V gene are MNHNS and SASEGT. CDR3 length: 15 residues. With V trimmed by 5 bases and J by 7 bases, 10 bases remained unmatched. The CDR3 loop reads CASSPLSGEGNEQFF. CDR3 nucleotides: TGTGCCAGCAGTCCTCTTAGCGGGGAGGGAAATGAGCAGTTCTTC.

This clonotype was seen only once. V usage is TRBV10-3 and J usage is TRBJ2-7; TRBD2 matches at 7 bases. V was clipped by 9 bases and J by 4 bases; unmatched bases: 9. The germline gives CDR1 ENHRY, CDR2 SYGVKD. The CDR3 is made up of 13 amino acids. The CDR3 DNA is TGTGCCATTCTGGCGGGGGAAGGATACGAGCAGTACTTC. Translated, it gives CAILAGEGYEQYF.

The chain joins TRBV5-4 to TRBJ2-1; the match to TRBD2 covers 7 bases. The CDR3 consists of 12 residues. V gave up 7 bases and J gave up 7 bases; unmatched junction bases: 5. Germline CDR1 SGHNT, CDR2 YYREEE (reference sequence). In DNA, the CDR3 is TGTGCCAGCCAAGGCGGGGGAAATGAGCAGTTCTTC. It is translated as CASQGGGNEQFF.

The genes are TRBV11-1 and TRBJ2-7; no firm D call. The CDR3 is 12 amino acids. The germline CDR1 and CDR2 sequences are SGHAT and FQDESV (reference sequence). With 5 bases removed from V and 3 bases from J, the gap between germline ends came to 8 bases. The CDR3 protein is CASSPILYEQYF. The CDR3 DNA is TGTGCCAGCAGCCCCATACTCTACGAGCAGTACTTC.

The chain couples TRBV18 to TRBJ1-1; possible D gene TRBD1, 6 bases. The CDR3 has 16 residues. The V and J ends lost 5 bases and 2 bases respectively, with 18 bases between them. From germline, CDR1 is KGHSH and CDR2 LQKENI. The CDR3 loop reads CASSLYPDSPNTEAFF. CDR3 bases: TGTGCCAGCTCATTGTATCCGGACAGCCCCAACACTGAAGCTTTCTTT. The entire variable domain, with the rest obtained from reference TRBV18 and TRBJ1-1, is as follows: NAGVMQNPRHLVRRRGQEARLRCSPMKGHSHVYWYRQLPEEGLKFMVYLQKENIIDESGMPKERFSAEFPKEGPSILRIQQVVRGDSAAYFCASSLYPDSPNTEAFFGQGTRLTVV.

The chain carries TRBV20-1 and TRBJ1-1; D is ambiguous. CDR3 size: 13 residues. Trimming removed 0 bases at V and 7 bases at J, with 12 bases between. CDR1 is DFQATT and CDR2 is SNEGSKA in the germline V gene (reference sequence). The CDR3 sequence: CSAREAGRNEAFF. The CDR3 coding sequence is TGCAGTGCTAGAGAGGCGGGGAGAAATGAAGCTTTCTTT.

This chain connects TRBV5-1 to TRBJ2-7; a possible D gene is TRBD1 (7 bases). Trimming removed 3 bases from V and 5 bases from J, with 18 bases in between. The germline CDR1 and CDR2 sequences are SGHRS and YFSETQ. This CDR3 comprises 15 residues. As DNA, the CDR3 is TGCGCCAGCAGCTGGGGGCCAGGGGGGTTCGACGAGCAGTACTTC. It yields the protein CASSWGPGGFDEQYF. Based on the CDR3 plus reference TRBV5-1 and TRBJ2-7, the full variable domain is KAGVTQTPRYLIKTRGQQVTLSCSPISGHRSVSWYQQTPGQGLQFLFEYFSETQRNKGNFPGRFSGRQFSNSRSEMNVSTLELGDSALYLCASSWGPGGFDEQYFGPGTRLTVT.

J is TRBJ1-6 and V is TRBV5-1; D remains ambiguous. The CDR3 covers 13 residues. Trimming shortened V by 10 bases and J by 7 bases, and 15 bases separated the two germline ends. Looked up from germline, CDR1 is SGHRS and CDR2 is YFSETQ. CDR3 sequence: CAPGESWNSPLHF. The CDR3, as DNA: TGCGCCCCAGGAGAGTCGTGGAATTCACCCCTCCACTTT.

This chain connects TRBV20-1 to TRBJ2-7; D is unclear. Per germline, CDR1 DFQATT and CDR2 SNEGSKA (reference sequence). Trimming pared 6 bases from V and 0 bases from J, leaving 15 bases between. This CDR3 spans 14 amino acids. The CDR3 is CSATLEAHSYEQYF. Written as DNA, the CDR3 is TGCAGTGCAACCTTAGAGGCCCACTCCTACGAGCAGTACTTC.

The chain is built from TRBV29-1 and TRBJ2-6; D is uncertain. V was pared by 3 bases and J by 4 bases, with 7 bases between. The CDR3 is 13 residues long. Germline V gives CDR1 SQVTM, CDR2 ANQGSEA. The CDR3: CSVDLGGANVLTF. The CDR3 DNA sequence: TGCAGCGTTGACTTGGGCGGGGCCAACGTCCTGACTTTC.

The V and J genes are TRBV7-9 and TRBJ2-1; TRBD1 aligns across 8 bases. Losses at the gene ends were 4 bases for V and 7 bases for J; bases not matched to a gene: 6. The CDR3 has 14 amino acids. Germline V gives CDR1 SEHNR, CDR2 FQNEAQ (reference sequence). This CDR3 is CASSSGTGGNEQFF. The DNA of the CDR3 is TGTGCCAGCAGCTCTGGGACAGGCGGAAATGAGCAGTTCTTC.

This chain uses TRBV14 with TRBJ2-1; tentatively, D is TRBD2 (6 bases). V lost 8 bases and J lost 8, with 10 bases in between. Germline loops: CDR1 SGHDN, CDR2 FVKESK. The CDR3 runs 11 residues. Written as DNA, the CDR3 is TGTGCCAGCGGAGGGGTCCATGAGCAGTTCTTC. Its protein product is CASGGVHEQFF.

This chain joins TRBV7-3 and TRBJ2-2, with D possibly TRBD2 on 6 matching bases. This CDR3 has 13 amino acids. Trimming removed 5 bases from V and 6 bases from J, with 10 bases in between. Germline V gives CDR1 SGHTA, CDR2 FQGTGA. The CDR3 DNA sequence: TGTGCCAGCAGCCTCGGGAGTGCCGGGGAGCTGTTTTTT. This translates into CASSLGSAGELFF.

The J gene is TRBJ1-1, the V gene TRBV12-3 or TRBV12-4; 8 bases line up with TRBD1. CDR3 size: 14 residues. After removal of 1 base from V and 3 bases from J, the junction contained 1 base not matched to a gene. The CDR3 loop is CASSLGQGYTEAFF. In nucleotides, the CDR3 is TGTGCCAGCAGTTTAGGACAGGGGTACACTGAAGCTTTCTTT.

V and J are TRBV2 and TRBJ1-2, with 7 bases matching TRBD1. Trimming removed 5 bases from V and 5 bases from J; junction bases left unmatched: 14. The CDR3 runs 16 residues. Germline V lookup: CDR1 SNHLY, CDR2 FYNNEI. The CDR3 sequence is CASSPTGDTLGYGYTF. For the CDR3, the DNA is TGTGCCAGCAGTCCTACAGGGGACACCCTAGGGTATGGCTACACCTTC.

The chain joins TRBV5-6 to TRBJ1-1; D is unresolved. Trimming took off 0 bases at V and 10 bases at J, with 16 bases between the two ends. Germline loops: CDR1 SGHDT, CDR2 YYEEEE. The CDR3 contains 14 residues. CDR3 in amino acids: CASSLVPGEDVAFF. The CDR3, as DNA: TGTGCCAGCAGCTTGGTCCCGGGAGAAGATGTAGCTTTCTTT.

The CDR3 bases are TGCGCCAGCAGCCAACCCCGGAACACAGTCCATGAGCAGTTCTTC. Translation gives CASSQPRNTVHEQFF. The rearrangement joins TRBV4-1 to TRBJ2-1; D gene uncertain. V lost 2 bases to trimming and J lost 8 bases, with 16 bases between them. The germline V gene encodes CDR1 MGHRA and CDR2 YSYEKL. This CDR3 spans 15 amino acids.

The CDR3 sequence: CASSLISRQTF. The CDR3 DNA reads as TGTGCCAGCAGCTTAATTTCCCGACAGACCTTC. V is TRBV7-9 and J is TRBJ1-2; the D gene is possibly TRBD1 (5 bases). Germline-derived CDR1 and CDR2 are SEHNR and FQNEAQ (reference sequence). The length of the CDR3 is 11 residues. V lost 2 bases to trimming and J lost 14 bases, with 12 bases between them.

J is TRBJ2-3 and V is TRBV7-3; D perhaps matches TRBD2 (5 bases). V was clipped by 5 bases and J by 5 bases, with 14 bases between them. Germline V lookup: CDR1 SGHTA, CDR2 FQGTGA. The CDR3 length is 14 residues. The CDR3 DNA is TGTGCCAGCAGCCCGGGTATGAGGGTAGATACGCAGTATTTT. This encodes CASSPGMRVDTQYF.

The rearrangement links TRBV7-2 to TRBJ2-4; D unresolved. The CDR3 is 16 residues long. Trimming pared 5 bases from V and 0 bases from J, leaving 14 bases between. CDR1 and CDR2 from the germline V gene are SGHTA and FQGNSA. The CDR3 DNA is TGTGCCAGCAGCCTAAACACAGATCTAGCCAAAAACATTCAGTACTTC. Protein product: CASSLNTDLAKNIQYF.

The gene calls are TRBV6-5 and TRBJ1-2, with a tentative D call TRBD1 (6 bases). The V gene's germline CDR1 is MNHEY and CDR2 SVGAGI. V was clipped by 5 bases and J by 3 bases, with 13 bases between them. This CDR3 contains 14 residues. The CDR3 reads CASSPLGGDYGYTF. The CDR3 DNA follows: TGTGCCAGCAGTCCTCTCGGGGGCGACTATGGCTACACCTTC.

J is TRBJ1-2 and V is TRBV12-5, with a possible D match to TRBD1 (6 bases). Trimming left V 2 bases short and J 2 bases short, with 12 bases between. This CDR3 has 15 amino acids. Germline V gives CDR1 LGHNT, CDR2 FRNRAP. This chain's CDR3 is CASGLPGQLNYGYTF. CDR3 nucleotide sequence: TGTGCTAGTGGTTTGCCTGGACAGCTAAACTATGGCTACACCTTC.

The rearrangement links TRBV15 to TRBJ1-4, with 9 positions matching TRBD1. The CDR3 runs to 16 residues. The V gene's germline CDR1 is LNHNV and CDR2 YYDKDF (reference sequence). Unmatched junction bases numbered 17, after V lost 10 bases and J lost 8 bases. The CDR3 region is CAIKPGQGGDSEKLFF. For the CDR3, the DNA is TGTGCCATAAAACCGGGACAGGGCGGAGATTCGGAAAAACTGTTTTTT.

This clonotype was recorded once. The rearrangement links TRBV7-9 to TRBJ2-7, with D possibly matching TRBD2 (5 bases). The V and J ends lost 3 bases and 2 bases respectively, with 11 bases between them. CDR3 length: 14 amino acids. Germline values: CDR1 SEHNR, CDR2 FQNEAQ (reference sequence). The DNA of the CDR3 is TGTGCCAGCAGCTTGCAGGAGGTTCCCTACGAGCAGTACTTC. It specifies CASSLQEVPYEQYF.